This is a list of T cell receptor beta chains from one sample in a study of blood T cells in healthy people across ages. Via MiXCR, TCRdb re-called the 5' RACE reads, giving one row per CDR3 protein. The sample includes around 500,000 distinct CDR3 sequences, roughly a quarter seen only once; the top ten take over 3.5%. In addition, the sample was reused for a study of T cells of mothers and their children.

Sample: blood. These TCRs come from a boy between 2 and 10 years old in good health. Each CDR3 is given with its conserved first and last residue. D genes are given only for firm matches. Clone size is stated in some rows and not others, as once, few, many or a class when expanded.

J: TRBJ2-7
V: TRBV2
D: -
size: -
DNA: TGTGCCAGCAGTGAAAGACAAATGGTAGGCGAGCAGTACTTC
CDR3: CASSERQMVGEQYF

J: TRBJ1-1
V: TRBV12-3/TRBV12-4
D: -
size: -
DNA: TGTGCCAGCAGTTTTGTGGGGGACACTGAAGCTTTCTTT
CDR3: CASSFVGDTEAFF

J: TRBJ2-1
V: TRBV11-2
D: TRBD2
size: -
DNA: TGTGCCAGCAGCAAGATCGGGGGGGGCCTCAATGAGCAGTTCTTC
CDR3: CASSKIGGGLNEQFF

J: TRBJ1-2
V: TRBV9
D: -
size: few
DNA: TGTGCCAGCAGCGTAGAGGAGGCGACTCACGCCGGCTACACCTTC
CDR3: CASSVEEATHAGYTF

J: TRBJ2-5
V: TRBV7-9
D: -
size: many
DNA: TGTGCCAGCAGCTCCCCCGCCATCGAGACCCAGTACTTC
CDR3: CASSSPAIETQYF

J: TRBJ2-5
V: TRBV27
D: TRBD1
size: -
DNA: TGTGCCAGCAGGCCGGACAGGGGTTACCAAGAGACCCAGTACTTC
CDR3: CASRPDRGYQETQYF

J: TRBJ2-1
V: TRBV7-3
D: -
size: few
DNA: TGTGCCAGCAGCTTAAGGGCGGCAAGAGACAATGAGCAGTTCTTC
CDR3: CASSLRAARDNEQFF

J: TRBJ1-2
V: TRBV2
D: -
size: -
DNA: TGTGCCAGCAGTGAACAGGGGCAATCGGATGGCTACACCTTC
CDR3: CASSEQGQSDGYTF

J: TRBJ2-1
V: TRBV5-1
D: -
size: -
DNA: TGCGCCAGCAGCCGGGACGGGTCCCCCTCCTACAATGAGCAGTTCTTC
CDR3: CASSRDGSPSYNEQFF

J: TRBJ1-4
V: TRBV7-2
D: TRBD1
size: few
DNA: TGTGCCAGCAGCTTAACCGACAGGGGCGAGTTGGAAAAACTGTTTTTT
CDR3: CASSLTDRGELEKLFF

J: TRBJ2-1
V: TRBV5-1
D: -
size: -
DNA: TGCGCCAGCAGCTGGGGGTCATACAATGAGCAGTCCTTC
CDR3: CASSWGSYNEQSF

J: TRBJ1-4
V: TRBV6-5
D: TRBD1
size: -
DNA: TGTGCCAGCAGAAACAGGGGCGATGAAAAACTGTTTTTT
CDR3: CASRNRGDEKLFF

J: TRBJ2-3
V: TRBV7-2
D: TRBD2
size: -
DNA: TGTGCCAGCAGCCTGGGGTTCAGCGGGAGGGCCAAAGATACGCAGTATTTT
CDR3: CASSLGFSGRAKDTQYF

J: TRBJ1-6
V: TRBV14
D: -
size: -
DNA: TGTGCCAGCAGCCACCAGGGTTTGGTCAATTCACCCCTCCACTTT
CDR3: CASSHQGLVNSPLHF

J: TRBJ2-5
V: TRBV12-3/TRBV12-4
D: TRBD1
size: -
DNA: TGTGCCAGCAGACGTACAGGGGCAGAGACCCAGTACTTC
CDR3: CASRRTGAETQYF

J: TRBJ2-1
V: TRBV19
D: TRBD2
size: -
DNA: TGTGCCAGTAGGTCCGGGACTAGATCCTACAATGAGCAGTTCTTC
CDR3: CASRSGTRSYNEQFF

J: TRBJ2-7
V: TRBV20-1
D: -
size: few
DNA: TGCAGTGCTAGCGATCTCTCCTACGAGCAGTACTTC
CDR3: CSASDLSYEQYF

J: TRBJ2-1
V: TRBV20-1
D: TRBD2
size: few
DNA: TGCAGTGCTAGAGTAGCACTAGCGGGGGTTGAGCAGTTCTTC
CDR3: CSARVALAGVEQFF

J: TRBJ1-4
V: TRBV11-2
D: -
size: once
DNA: TGTGCCAGCAGCCCGCGGATAGAAAAACTGTTTTTT
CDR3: CASSPRIEKLFF

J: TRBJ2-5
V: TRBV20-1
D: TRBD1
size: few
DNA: TGCAGTGCTCGCCCTTGGGGACAGGCAGGGGAGACCCAGTACTTC
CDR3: CSARPWGQAGETQYF

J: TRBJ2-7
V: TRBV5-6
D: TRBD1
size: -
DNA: TGTGCCAGCAGTGGACAGGGGGGGGCCTACGAGCAGTACTTC
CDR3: CASSGQGGAYEQYF

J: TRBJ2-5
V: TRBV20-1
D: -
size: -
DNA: TGCAGTGCTAGAAGCTTTGAAGGGGGGGAGAGGGAGACCCAGTACTTC
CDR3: CSARSFEGGERETQYF

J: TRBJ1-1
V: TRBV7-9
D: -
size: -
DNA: TGTGCCAGCAGCGTAGTACTCGTGGACACTGAAGGTTTCTTT
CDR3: CASSVVLVDTEGFF

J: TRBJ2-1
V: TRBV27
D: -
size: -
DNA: TGTGCCAGCAGTTTATCAGGGGTATGGGCCTACAATGAGCAGTTCTTC
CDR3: CASSLSGVWAYNEQFF

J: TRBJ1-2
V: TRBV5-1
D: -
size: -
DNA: TGCGCCAGCAGCCCCCAGTTCTTCAGCTATGGCTACACCTTC
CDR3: CASSPQFFSYGYTF

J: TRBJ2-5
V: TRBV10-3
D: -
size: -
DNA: TGTGCCATCAGTGAGTCAGGGGCGGAAGAGACCCAGTACTTC
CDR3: CAISESGAEETQYF

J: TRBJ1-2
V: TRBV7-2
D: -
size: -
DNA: TGTGCCAGCAGCGCACTTAATGGCTACACCTTC
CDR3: CASSALNGYTF

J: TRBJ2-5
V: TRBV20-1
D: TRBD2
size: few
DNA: TGCAGTGCTAGAGTTGGCGGGAGTAGGGAGACCCAGTACTTC
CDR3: CSARVGGSRETQYF

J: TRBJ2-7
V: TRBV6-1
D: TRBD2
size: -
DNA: TGTGCCAGCAGTAATCAACGTATTCCAGCGGGACCCTACGAGCAGTACTTC
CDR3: CASSNQRIPAGPYEQYF

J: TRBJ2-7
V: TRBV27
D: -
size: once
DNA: TGTGCCAGCAGTTTACGGAGGGGGAACGAGCAGTACTTC
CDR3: CASSLRRGNEQYF

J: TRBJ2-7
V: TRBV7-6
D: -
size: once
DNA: TGTGCCAGCAGCTCGGGGTCGGGCGACTACGAGCAGTACTTC
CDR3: CASSSGSGDYEQYF

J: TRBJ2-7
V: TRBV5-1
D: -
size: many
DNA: TGCGCCAGCAGCTTGTCCGGGGACCATTCCAACGAGCAGTACTTC
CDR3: CASSLSGDHSNEQYF

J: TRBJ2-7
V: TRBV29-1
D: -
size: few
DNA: TGCAGCGTTTCCCACAGTACCTACGAGCAGTACTTC
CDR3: CSVSHSTYEQYF

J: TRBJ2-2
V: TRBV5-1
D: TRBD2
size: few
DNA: TGCGCCAGCAGCCCTACCGCTAGCGGCTCGGGCACCGGGGAGCTGTTTTTT
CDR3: CASSPTASGSGTGELFF

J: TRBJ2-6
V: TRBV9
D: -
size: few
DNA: TGTGCCAGCAGCGTAGGCGGGATGGCTGGGGCCAACGTCCTGACTTTC
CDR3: CASSVGGMAGANVLTF

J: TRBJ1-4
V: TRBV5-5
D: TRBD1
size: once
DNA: TGTGCCAGCAGCTGGGACAGGGATGAAAAACTGTTTTTT
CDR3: CASSWDRDEKLFF

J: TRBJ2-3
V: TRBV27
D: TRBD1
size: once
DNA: TGTGCCAGCAGTCCAACCCGGACAGGGGGCGCAGATACGCAGTATTTT
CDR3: CASSPTRTGGADTQYF

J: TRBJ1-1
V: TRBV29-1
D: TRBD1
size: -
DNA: TGCAGCGTTGAAGTGGGGGCAGGGGGCGCTGAAGCTTTCTTT
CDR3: CSVEVGAGGAEAFF